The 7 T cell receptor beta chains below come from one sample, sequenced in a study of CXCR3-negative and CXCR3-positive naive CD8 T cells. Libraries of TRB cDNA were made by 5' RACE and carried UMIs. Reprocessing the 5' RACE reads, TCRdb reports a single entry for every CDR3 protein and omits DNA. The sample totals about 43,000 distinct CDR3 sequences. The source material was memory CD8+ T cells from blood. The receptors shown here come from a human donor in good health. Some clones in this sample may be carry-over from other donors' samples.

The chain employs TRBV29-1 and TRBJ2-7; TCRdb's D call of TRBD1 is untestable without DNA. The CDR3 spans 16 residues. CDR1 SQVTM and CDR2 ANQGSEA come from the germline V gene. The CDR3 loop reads CSVELRGDRLPYEQYF.

CDR3: CASSQAELAGGDNEQFF. This chain uses TRBV3-1 with TRBJ2-1; the D gene TCRdb calls, TRBD2, cannot be checked with no DNA. Germline V gene sequence: CDR1 LGHDT, CDR2 YNNKEL (reference sequence). The CDR3 spans 17 residues.

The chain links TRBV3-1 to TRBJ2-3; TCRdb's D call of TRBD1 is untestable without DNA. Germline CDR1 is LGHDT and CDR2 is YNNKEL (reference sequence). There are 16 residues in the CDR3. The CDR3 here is CASSDRDQRSTDTQYF.

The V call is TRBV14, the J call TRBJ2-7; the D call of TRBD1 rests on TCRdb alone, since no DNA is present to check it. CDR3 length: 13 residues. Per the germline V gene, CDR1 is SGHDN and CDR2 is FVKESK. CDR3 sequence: CASSPWDGYEQYF. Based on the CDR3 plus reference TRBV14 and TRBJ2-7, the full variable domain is EAGVTQFPSHSVIEKGQTVTLRCDPISGHDNLYWYRRVMGKEIKFLLHFVKESKQDESGMPNNRFLAERTGGTYSTLKVQPAELEDSGVYFCASSPWDGYEQYFGPGTRLTVT.

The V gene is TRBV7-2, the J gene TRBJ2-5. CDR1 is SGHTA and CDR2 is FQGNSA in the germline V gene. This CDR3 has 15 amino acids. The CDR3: CASSGSGASGETQYF.

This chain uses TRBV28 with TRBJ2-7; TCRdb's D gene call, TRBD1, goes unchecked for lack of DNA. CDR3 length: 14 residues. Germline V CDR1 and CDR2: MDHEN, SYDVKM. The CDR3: CASSLSGGAGEQYF.

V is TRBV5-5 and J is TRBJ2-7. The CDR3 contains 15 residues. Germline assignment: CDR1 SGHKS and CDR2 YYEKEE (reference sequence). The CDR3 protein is CASSLSSLANYEQYF.